The 21 T cell receptor beta chains given below trace back to one sample, sequenced in a study of T cells after yellow fever vaccination. TCRdb reprocessed the 5' RACE reads with MiXCR, giving one entry per CDR3 protein. Among some 340,000 distinct CDR3 sequences listed, roughly a tenth were seen once. Material: CD4+ T cells sorted from PBMCs, obtained 45 days after the yellow fever booster vaccination. The receptors come from a man aged 18 to 30 who received the YFV17D yellow fever vaccine.

J is TRBJ2-7 and V is TRBV15; D gene ambiguous. The CDR3 is 15 residues long. Trimming shortened V by 0 bases and J by 2 bases, and 11 bases separated the two germline ends. Germline CDR1 reads LNHNV; CDR2 reads YYDKDF (reference sequence). In nucleotides, the CDR3 is TGTGCCACCAGCAGAGATGGTAACGGAGCCTACGAGCAGTACTTC. Protein: CATSRDGNGAYEQYF.

The chain is built from TRBV24-1 and TRBJ2-2; D is undetermined. The CDR3 covers 15 residues. Germline values: CDR1 KGHDR, CDR2 SFDVKD. The V and J ends lost 6 bases and 7 bases respectively, with 17 bases between them. The CDR3 DNA reads as TGTGCCACCAGTTCCCTGGGAAGGGCGAACGGGGAGCTGTTTTTT. This gives the protein CATSSLGRANGELFF.

The table lists this clonotype with many counts. The chain uses TRBV7-4 and TRBJ2-7, with D hard to call. This CDR3 has 11 residues. Germline CDR1 reads SGHVT; CDR2 reads SQSDAQ. Trimming stripped 5 bases from V and 3 bases from J, with 5 bases between. In DNA form, the CDR3 reads TGTGCCAGCAGCCTTAACTACGAGCAGTACGTC. It is translated as CASSLNYEQYV.

About this clonotype: One junction end disagrees with the germline gene, perhaps due to a read error. This sequence joins TRBV30 and TRBJ2-1; D is possibly TRBD2 (6 bases). The germline V gene encodes CDR1 GTSNPN and CDR2 SVGIG (reference sequence). The CDR3 length is 10 residues. The CDR3 reads CAWSEAGLYF. The CDR3, as DNA: TGTGCCTGGAGTGAGGCGGGGCTATACTTC.

This clonotype has more than one count but fewer than ten. The chain is built from TRBV3-1 and TRBJ1-4; D ambiguous. Per germline, CDR1 LGHDT and CDR2 YNNKEL (reference sequence). CDR3 size: 16 residues. Trimming stripped 0 bases from V and 1 base from J, with 9 bases between. DNA for the CDR3: TGTGCCAGCAGCCAAGATATGTACGGAACTAATGAAAAACTGTTTTTT. Translating gives CASSQDMYGTNEKLFF.

This clonotype has more than one count but fewer than ten. The rearrangement uses TRBV4-3 and TRBJ1-6; the D gene is possibly TRBD1 (6 bases). Looked up from germline, CDR1 is LGHNA and CDR2 is YSLEER. There are 14 residues in the CDR3. Trimming pared 6 bases from V and 9 bases from J, leaving 15 bases between. CDR3 nucleotide sequence: TGCGCCAGCAGTTTACAGGGAGGTGGTTCACCCCTCCACTTT. Its translation is CASSLQGGGSPLHF.

This clonotype was seen at least ten times. The chain employs TRBV7-2 and TRBJ2-5, with D perhaps matching TRBD2 (6 bases). CDR1 is SGHTA, CDR2 FQGNSA, per germline. This CDR3 contains 15 residues. The germline V and J ends were trimmed by 4 bases and 2 bases, with 14 bases remaining between them. For the CDR3, the DNA is TGTGCCAGCAGCTCATACGGGGGAATACAAGAGACCCAGTACTTC. Translated, it gives CASSSYGGIQETQYF. The whole variable domain, remainder taken from reference TRBV7-2 and TRBJ2-5, is GAGVSQSPSNKVTEKGKDVELRCDPISGHTALYWYRQSLGQGLEFLIYFQGNSAPDKSGLPSDRFSAERTGGSVSTLTIQRTQQEDSAVYLCASSSYGGIQETQYFGPGTRLLVL.

In this sample, this clonotype turned up a few times. The chain carries TRBV7-2 and TRBJ2-4, with 8 positions matching TRBD1. In germline, CDR1 is SGHTA, CDR2 FQGNSA. CDR3 length: 16 residues. V shed 5 bases and J 6 bases; nucleotides not matched to a gene: 12. The CDR3, as DNA: TGTGCCAGCAGCATGTATACCTCCGGGACAGGAAACATTCAGTACTTC. Its protein is CASSMYTSGTGNIQYF. The entire variable domain, with the rest obtained from reference TRBV7-2 and TRBJ2-4, is as follows: GAGVSQSPSNKVTEKGKDVELRCDPISGHTALYWYRQSLGQGLEFLIYFQGNSAPDKSGLPSDRFSAERTGGSVSTLTIQRTQQEDSAVYLCASSMYTSGTGNIQYFGAGTRLSVL.

This clonotype has only a few counts. This chain links TRBV12-3 or TRBV12-4 with TRBJ1-2, with TRBD1 as a possible D gene (6 bases). Between the trimmed V and J ends, which lost 6 bases and 8 bases, there was a span of 13 bases. The CDR3 contains 12 residues. The DNA for the CDR3 is TGTGCCAGCAGCGTAGGGGGGTCGGGCTACACCTTC. Protein sequence: CASSVGGSGYTF.

This clonotype has more than one count but fewer than ten. The rearrangement joins TRBV30 to TRBJ2-5; D ambiguous. The CDR3 runs to 12 residues. The V and J ends lost 8 bases and 4 bases respectively, with 14 bases between them. Germline values: CDR1 GTSNPN, CDR2 SVGIG (reference sequence). Here the CDR3 reads CATNANSETQYF. The CDR3, as DNA: TGTGCCACTAACGCGAATTCAGAGACCCAGTACTTC.

V and J are TRBV4-3 and TRBJ2-1; 13 bases agree with TRBD2. There are 19 residues in the CDR3. The germline CDR1 and CDR2 sequences are LGHNA and YSLEER. V gave up 2 bases and J gave up 4 bases; unmatched junction bases: 11. The CDR3 protein is CASSQRPSGLAGMYNEQFF. Written as DNA, the CDR3 is TGCGCCAGCAGCCAAAGGCCCTCGGGACTAGCGGGGATGTACAATGAGCAGTTCTTC.

This clonotype was observed a few times. The chain combines TRBV7-9 with TRBJ1-1; D remains ambiguous. The CDR3 contains 16 residues. The V gene's germline CDR1 is SEHNR and CDR2 FQNEAQ (reference sequence). V shed 4 bases and J shed 2 bases, with 17 bases lying between them. The CDR3 DNA sequence: TGTGCCAGCAGCTCACCGAACGGAAAGTTAAACACTGAAGCTTTCTTT. It specifies CASSSPNGKLNTEAFF.

The chain couples TRBV7-2 to TRBJ1-5, with D hard to call. CDR1 and CDR2 from the germline V gene are SGHTA and FQGNSA. The ends were cut back, 3 bases at V and 0 bases at J, with 6 bases in the middle. The CDR3 sequence is 14 residues long. CDR3 nucleotide sequence: TGTGCCAGCAGCTTGCAGGCTAGCAATCAGCCCCAGCATTTT. Translated, it gives CASSLQASNQPQHF. Based on the CDR3 plus reference TRBV7-2 and TRBJ1-5, the full variable domain is GAGVSQSPSNKVTEKGKDVELRCDPISGHTALYWYRQSLGQGLEFLIYFQGNSAPDKSGLPSDRFSAERTGGSVSTLTIQRTQQEDSAVYLCASSLQASNQPQHFGDGTRLSIL.

In this sample, this clonotype turned up a few times. V and J are TRBV14 and TRBJ2-5; tentative D call: TRBD2 (6 bases). Germline CDR1 reads SGHDN; CDR2 reads FVKESK. The CDR3 contains 17 residues. The V and J ends lost 1 base and 1 base respectively, with 16 bases between them. For the CDR3, the DNA is TGTGCCAGCAGCCAAGCCCGGGACTCGTACAGCCAAGAGACCCAGTACTTC. Translated, it gives CASSQARDSYSQETQYF.

This sequence joins TRBV28 and TRBJ1-1; 8 bases map to TRBD1. Germline loops: CDR1 MDHEN, CDR2 SYDVKM. The CDR3 has 15 residues. Losses at the gene ends were 7 bases for V and 1 base for J; bases not matched to a gene: 8. CDR3 bases: TGTGCCAGCAAGACAGGGGTGATATGGAACACTGAAGCTTTCTTT. Protein sequence: CASKTGVIWNTEAFF.

This clonotype has a handful of counts. The chain uses TRBV6-5 and TRBJ2-1; possibly TRBD2 for D (6 bases). This CDR3 has 14 residues. Per germline, CDR1 MNHEY and CDR2 SVGAGI. V dropped 6 bases and J dropped 10 bases, with 19 bases sitting between them. This CDR3 reads CASSGRGVRGEQFF. CDR3 DNA sequence: TGTGCCAGCAGCGGCCGGGGTGTTCGGGGGGAGCAGTTCTTC.

This clonotype was seen more than once but under ten times. The V call is TRBV5-1, the J call TRBJ2-6; possible D gene TRBD2, 6 bases. This CDR3 has 16 amino acids. The germline CDR1 and CDR2 sequences are SGHRS and YFSETQ. The V and J ends lost 7 bases and 2 bases respectively, with 16 bases between them. DNA of the CDR3: TGCGCCAGCGCCCAGGGAGGCAACCCTGGGGCCAACGTCCTGACTTTC. Translated, it gives CASAQGGNPGANVLTF.

On this clonotype itself: An end of the junction differs from the germline gene, which may be a read error. The chain links TRBV7-7 to TRBJ2-2; D possibly uses TRBD1 or TRBD2 (5 bases each). CDR1 and CDR2 (germline): SSHAT, FNYEAQ (reference sequence). The CDR3 sequence is 13 residues long. The CDR3 sequence is CASRDGNTGELFF. Written as DNA, the CDR3 is TGTGCTAGCAGGGACGGGAACACCGGGGAGCTGTTTTTT.

This rearrangement joins TRBV5-1 to TRBJ2-1; D is possibly TRBD2 (7 bases). Trimming stripped 3 bases from V and 8 bases from J, with 18 bases between. Germline CDR1 SGHRS, CDR2 YFSETQ. The CDR3 sequence is 15 residues long. The chain's CDR3 is CASSSSGGGWDEQFF. The CDR3 nucleotides are TGCGCCAGCAGCTCGTCGGGGGGCGGTTGGGATGAGCAGTTCTTC.

This clonotype showed up just a few times. The genes are TRBV5-4 and TRBJ2-7, with D hard to call. Germline V lookup: CDR1 SGHNT, CDR2 YYREEE (reference sequence). There are 13 residues in the CDR3. V dropped 0 bases and J dropped 4 bases, with 8 bases sitting between them. The CDR3: CASSLGSPYEQYF. CDR3 sequence (DNA): TGTGCCAGCAGCTTGGGTTCGCCTTACGAGCAGTACTTC. The complete variable domain, with remaining parts taken from reference TRBV5-4 and TRBJ2-7, reads ETGVTQSPTHLIKTRGQQVTLRCSSQSGHNTVSWYQQALGQGPQFIFQYYREEENGRGNFPPRFSGLQFPNYSSELNVNALELDDSALYLCASSLGSPYEQYFGPGTRLTVT.

This clonotype was observed at least ten times. This chain links TRBV4-1 with TRBJ1-5, with TRBD1 identical over 7 bases. V lost 0 bases, J lost 2 bases, and 4 bases stayed unmatched. Germline CDR1 reads MGHRA; CDR2 reads YSYEKL. The CDR3 covers 16 residues. The CDR3 DNA reads as TGCGCCAGCAGCCAAGATCGTGGACAGGGCAATCAGCCCCAGCATTTT. Protein: CASSQDRGQGNQPQHF.